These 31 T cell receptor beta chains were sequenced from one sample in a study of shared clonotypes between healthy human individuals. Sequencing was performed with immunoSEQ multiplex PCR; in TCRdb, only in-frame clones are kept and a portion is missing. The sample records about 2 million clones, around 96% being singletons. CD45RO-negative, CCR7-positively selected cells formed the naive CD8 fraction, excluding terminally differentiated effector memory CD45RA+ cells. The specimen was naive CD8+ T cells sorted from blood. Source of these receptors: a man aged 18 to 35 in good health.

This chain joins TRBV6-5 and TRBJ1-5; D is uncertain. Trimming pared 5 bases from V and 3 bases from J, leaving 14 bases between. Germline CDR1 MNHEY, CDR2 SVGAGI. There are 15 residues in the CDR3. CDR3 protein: CASSQSDGDNQPQHF. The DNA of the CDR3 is TGTGCCAGCAGTCAATCGGACGGAGACAATCAGCCCCAGCATTTT.

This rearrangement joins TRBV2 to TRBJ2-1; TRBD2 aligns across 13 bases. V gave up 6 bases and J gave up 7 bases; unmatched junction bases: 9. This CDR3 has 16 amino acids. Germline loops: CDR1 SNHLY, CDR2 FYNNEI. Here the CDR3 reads CASRVNGLAGVNEQFF. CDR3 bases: TGTGCCAGCAGGGTTAATGGACTAGCGGGAGTTAATGAGCAGTTCTTC. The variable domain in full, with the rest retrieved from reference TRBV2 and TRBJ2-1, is EPEVTQTPSHQVTQMGQEVILRCVPISNHLYFYWYRQILGQKVEFLVSFYNNEISEKSEIFDDQFSVERPDGSNFTLKIRSTKLEDSAMYFCASRVNGLAGVNEQFFGPGTRLTVL.

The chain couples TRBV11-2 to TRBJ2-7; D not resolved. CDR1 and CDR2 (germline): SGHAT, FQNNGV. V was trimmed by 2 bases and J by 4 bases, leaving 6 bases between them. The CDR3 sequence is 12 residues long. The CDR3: CASSLSRYEQYF. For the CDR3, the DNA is TGTGCCAGCAGCTTATCTCGATACGAGCAGTACTTC.

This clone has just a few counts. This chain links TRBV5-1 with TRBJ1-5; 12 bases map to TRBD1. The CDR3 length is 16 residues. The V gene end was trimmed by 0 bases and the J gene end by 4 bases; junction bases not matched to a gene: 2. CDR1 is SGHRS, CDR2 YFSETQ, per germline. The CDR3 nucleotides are TGCGCCAGCAGCTTGGAGGGACAGGGGGCAAATCAGCCCCAGCATTTT. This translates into CASSLEGQGANQPQHF.

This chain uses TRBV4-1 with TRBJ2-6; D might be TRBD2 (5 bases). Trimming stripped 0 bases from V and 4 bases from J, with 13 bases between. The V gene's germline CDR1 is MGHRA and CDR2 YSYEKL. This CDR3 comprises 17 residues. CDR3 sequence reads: CASSQEASPGGANVLTF. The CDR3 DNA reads TGCGCCAGCAGCCAAGAGGCCAGCCCGGGAGGGGCCAACGTCCTGACTTTC.

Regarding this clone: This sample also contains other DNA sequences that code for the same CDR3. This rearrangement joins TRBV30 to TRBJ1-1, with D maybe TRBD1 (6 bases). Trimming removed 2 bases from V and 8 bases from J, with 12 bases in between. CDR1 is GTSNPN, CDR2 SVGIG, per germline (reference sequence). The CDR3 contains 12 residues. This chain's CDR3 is CAWSSIGTEAFF. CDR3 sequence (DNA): TGTGCCTGGAGTTCGATTGGGACAGAAGCTTTCTTT.

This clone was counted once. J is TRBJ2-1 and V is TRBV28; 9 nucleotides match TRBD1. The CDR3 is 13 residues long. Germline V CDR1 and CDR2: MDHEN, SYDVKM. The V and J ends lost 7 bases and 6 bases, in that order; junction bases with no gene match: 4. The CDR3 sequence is CASKLTGGNEQFF. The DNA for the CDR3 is TGTGCCAGCAAGTTGACAGGGGGCAATGAGCAGTTCTTC.

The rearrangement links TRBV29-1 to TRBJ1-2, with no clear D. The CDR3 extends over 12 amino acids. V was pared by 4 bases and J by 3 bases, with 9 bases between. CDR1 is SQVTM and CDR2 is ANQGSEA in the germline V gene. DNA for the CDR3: TGCAGCGTTGTTACCGGGCACTATGGCTACACCTTC. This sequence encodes CSVVTGHYGYTF.

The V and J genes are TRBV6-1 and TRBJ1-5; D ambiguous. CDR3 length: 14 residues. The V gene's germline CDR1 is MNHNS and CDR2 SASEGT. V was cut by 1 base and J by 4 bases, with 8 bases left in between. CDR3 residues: CASSEGWGNQPQHF. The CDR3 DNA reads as TGTGCCAGCAGTGAAGGGTGGGGAAATCAGCCCCAGCATTTT.

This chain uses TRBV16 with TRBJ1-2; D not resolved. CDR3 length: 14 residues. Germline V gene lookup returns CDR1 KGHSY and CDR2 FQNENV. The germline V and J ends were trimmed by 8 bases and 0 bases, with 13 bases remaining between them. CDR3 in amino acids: CASRKSPANYGYTF. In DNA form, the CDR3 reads TGTGCCAGCCGAAAGTCTCCAGCTAACTATGGCTACACCTTC.

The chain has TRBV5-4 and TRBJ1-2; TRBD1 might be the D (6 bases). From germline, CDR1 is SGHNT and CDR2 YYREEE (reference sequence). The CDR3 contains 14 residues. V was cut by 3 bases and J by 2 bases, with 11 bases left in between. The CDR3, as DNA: TGTGCCAGCAGCTGGCCAGGACAGAACTATGGCTACACCTTC. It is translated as CASSWPGQNYGYTF.

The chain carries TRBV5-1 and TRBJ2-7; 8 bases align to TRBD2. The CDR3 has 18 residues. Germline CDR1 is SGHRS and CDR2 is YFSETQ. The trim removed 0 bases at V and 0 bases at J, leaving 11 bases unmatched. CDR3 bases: TGCGCCAGCAGCTTGGTAGGCCAGCGGGAGAGCTTCTCCTACGAGCAGTACTTC. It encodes CASSLVGQRESFSYEQYF.

CDR3 sequence: CASSYLTGKAFF. CDR3 nucleotide sequence: TGTGCCAGCAGTTACTTGACAGGGAAGGCTTTCTTT. This rearrangement joins TRBV6-5 to TRBJ1-1, with 7 bases fitting TRBD1. After removal of 1 base from V and 11 bases from J, the junction contained 4 bases not matched to a gene. Germline lookup yields CDR1 MNHEY and CDR2 SVGAGI. The CDR3 has 12 residues.

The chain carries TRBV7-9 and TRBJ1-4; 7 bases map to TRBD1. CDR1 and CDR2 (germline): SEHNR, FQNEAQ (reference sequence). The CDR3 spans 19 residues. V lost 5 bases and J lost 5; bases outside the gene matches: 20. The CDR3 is CASSLLSDRGDRLNEKLFF. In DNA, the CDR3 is TGTGCCAGCAGCCTCTTATCAGACCGCGGGGACAGATTAAATGAAAAACTGTTTTTT.

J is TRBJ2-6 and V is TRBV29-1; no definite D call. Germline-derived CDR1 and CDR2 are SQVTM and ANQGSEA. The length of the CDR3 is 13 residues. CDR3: CTTYETGANVLTF. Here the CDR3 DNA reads TGCACCACCTACGAGACCGGGGCCAACGTCCTGACTTTC.

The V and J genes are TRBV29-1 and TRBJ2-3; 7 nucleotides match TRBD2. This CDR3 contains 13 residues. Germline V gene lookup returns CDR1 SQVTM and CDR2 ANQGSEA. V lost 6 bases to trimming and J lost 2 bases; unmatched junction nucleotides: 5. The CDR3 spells CSVCTSVTDTQYF. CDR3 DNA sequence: TGCAGCGTCTGTACTAGCGTCACAGATACGCAGTATTTT.

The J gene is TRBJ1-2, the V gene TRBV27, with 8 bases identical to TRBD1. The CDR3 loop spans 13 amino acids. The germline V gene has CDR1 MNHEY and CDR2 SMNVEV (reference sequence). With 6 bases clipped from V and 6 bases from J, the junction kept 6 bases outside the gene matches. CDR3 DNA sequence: TGTGCCAGCAGAATCGGGACAGGTGATGGCTACACCTTC. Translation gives CASRIGTGDGYTF.

CDR3 amino acids: CASRSIMDRGSYEQYF. CDR3 DNA: TGTGCCAGCAGATCAATTATGGACAGGGGAAGCTACGAGCAGTACTTC. The chain uses TRBV28 and TRBJ2-7; 9 nucleotides agree with TRBD1. J lost 3 bases, V lost 6 bases, and 12 bases had no gene match. This CDR3 comprises 16 residues. Germline-derived CDR1 and CDR2 are MDHEN and SYDVKM. The full variable domain, completed using reference TRBV28 and TRBJ2-7, is DVKVTQSSRYLVKRTGEKVFLECVQDMDHENMFWYRQDPGLGLRLIYFSYDVKMKEKGDIPEGYSVSREKKERFSLILESASTNQTSMYLCASRSIMDRGSYEQYFGPGTRLTVT.

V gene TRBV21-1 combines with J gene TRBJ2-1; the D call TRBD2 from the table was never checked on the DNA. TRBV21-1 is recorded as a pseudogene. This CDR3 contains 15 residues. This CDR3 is CASTKAGGEYNEQFF. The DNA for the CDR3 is TGTGCCAGCACCAAGGCTGGGGGGGAGTACAATGAGCAGTTCTTC.

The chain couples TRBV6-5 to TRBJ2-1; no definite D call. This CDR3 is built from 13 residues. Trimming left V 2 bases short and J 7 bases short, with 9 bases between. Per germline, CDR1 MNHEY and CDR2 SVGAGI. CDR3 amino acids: CASSYQYWNEQFF. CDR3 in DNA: TGTGCCAGCAGTTACCAATACTGGAATGAGCAGTTCTTC.

CDR3 DNA: TGTGCCAGCAGCTTGTTCGAGGGATTTCTCACAGATACGCAGTATTTT. Encoded protein: CASSLFEGFLTDTQYF. The rearrangement joins TRBV5-6 to TRBJ2-3; TRBD2 is a possible D gene (5 bases). The CDR3 runs 16 residues. The germline V and J ends were trimmed by 1 base and 2 bases, with 14 bases remaining between them. Germline-derived CDR1 and CDR2 are SGHDT and YYEEEE.

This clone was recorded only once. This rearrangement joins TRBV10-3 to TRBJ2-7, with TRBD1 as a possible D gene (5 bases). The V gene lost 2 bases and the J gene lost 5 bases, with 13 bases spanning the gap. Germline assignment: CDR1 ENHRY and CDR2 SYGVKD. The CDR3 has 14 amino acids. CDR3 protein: CAISERGRADEQYF. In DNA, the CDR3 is TGTGCCATCAGTGAGAGGGGCAGGGCCGACGAGCAGTACTTC.

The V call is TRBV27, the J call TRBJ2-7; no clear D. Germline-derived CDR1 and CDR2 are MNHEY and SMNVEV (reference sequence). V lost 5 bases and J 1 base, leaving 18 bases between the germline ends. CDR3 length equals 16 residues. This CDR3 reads CASSPLRVGSSYEQYF. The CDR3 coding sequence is TGTGCCAGCAGTCCACTTCGGGTAGGCAGTTCCTACGAGCAGTACTTC.

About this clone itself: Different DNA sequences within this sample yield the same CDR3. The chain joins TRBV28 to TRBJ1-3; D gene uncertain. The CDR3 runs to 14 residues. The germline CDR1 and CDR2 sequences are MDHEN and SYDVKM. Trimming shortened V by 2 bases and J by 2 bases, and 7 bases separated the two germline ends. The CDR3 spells CASSLTGTGNTIYF. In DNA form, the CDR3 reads TGTGCCAGCAGTTTAACGGGAACTGGAAACACCATATATTTT.

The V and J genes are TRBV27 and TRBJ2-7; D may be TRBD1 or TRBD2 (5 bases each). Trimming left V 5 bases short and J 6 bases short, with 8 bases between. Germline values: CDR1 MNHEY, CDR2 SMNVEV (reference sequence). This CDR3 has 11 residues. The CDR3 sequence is CASSHGGEQYF. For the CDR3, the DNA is TGTGCCAGCAGTCATGGGGGCGAGCAGTACTTC.

For the CDR3, the DNA is TGCGCCAGCAGTGGGGGACTAGCGGGGAGCACAGATACGCAGTATTTT. It encodes CASSGGLAGSTDTQYF. The chain recombines TRBV10-2 with TRBJ2-3; TRBD2 matches 13 bases. In germline, CDR1 is WSHSY, CDR2 SAAADI. CDR3 length: 16 residues. V shed 4 bases and J 0 bases; nucleotides not matched to a gene: 1.

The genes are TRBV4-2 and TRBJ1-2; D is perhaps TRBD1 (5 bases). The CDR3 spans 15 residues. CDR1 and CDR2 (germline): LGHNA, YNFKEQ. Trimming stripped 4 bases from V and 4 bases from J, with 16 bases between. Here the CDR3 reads CASSPRLEGTYGYTF. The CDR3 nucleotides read TGTGCCAGCAGCCCACGATTGGAGGGGACCTATGGCTACACCTTC.

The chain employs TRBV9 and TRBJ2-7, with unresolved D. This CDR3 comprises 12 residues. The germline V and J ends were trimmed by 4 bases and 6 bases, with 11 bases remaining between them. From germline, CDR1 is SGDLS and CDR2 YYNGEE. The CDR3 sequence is CASSPSPGEQYF. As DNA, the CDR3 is TGTGCCAGCAGCCCCTCCCCGGGCGAGCAGTACTTC. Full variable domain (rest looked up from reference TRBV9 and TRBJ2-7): DSGVTQTPKHLITATGQRVTLRCSPRSGDLSVYWYQQSLDQGLQFLIQYYNGEERAKGNILERFSAQQFPDLHSELNLSSLELGDSALYFCASSPSPGEQYFGPGTRLTVT.

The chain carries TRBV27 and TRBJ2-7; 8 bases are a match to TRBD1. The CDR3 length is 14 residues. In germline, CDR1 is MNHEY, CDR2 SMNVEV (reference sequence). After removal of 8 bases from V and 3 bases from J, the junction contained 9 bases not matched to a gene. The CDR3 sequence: CASGIRDRSYEQYF. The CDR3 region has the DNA TGTGCCAGCGGAATAAGGGACAGGAGCTACGAGCAGTACTTC.

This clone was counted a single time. The CDR3 nucleotides are TGTGCCAGCAGCTTTAGCGGGCCACGGTACGAGCAGTACTTC. Protein: CASSFSGPRYEQYF. The rearrangement links TRBV13 to TRBJ2-7, with 7 bases lining up with TRBD2. This CDR3 is 14 amino acids long. Germline assignment: CDR1 PRHDT and CDR2 FYEKMQ (reference sequence). V was clipped by 3 bases and J by 4 bases; unmatched bases: 6. Variable domain in full (rest from reference TRBV13 and TRBJ2-7): AAGVIQSPRHLIKEKRETATLKCYPIPRHDTVYWYQQGPGQDPQFLISFYEKMQSDKGSIPDRFSAQQFSDYHSELNMSSLELGDSALYFCASSFSGPRYEQYFGPGTRLTVT.

In DNA, the CDR3 is TGTGCCAGCAGTTACTTCGCTAACTATGGCTACACCTTC. Translating gives CASSYFANYGYTF. This chain uses TRBV6-5 with TRBJ1-2, with D unresolved. This CDR3 comprises 13 residues. V shed 1 base and J shed 0 bases, with 3 bases lying between them. CDR1 MNHEY and CDR2 SVGAGI come from the germline V gene.